This record looks at one TCR beta chain sequence and its context. The antigen is undetermined. Sample barcodes and UMIs were carried by the TCR alpha and TCR beta cDNA libraries that 5'RACE generated with constant-segment primers. Each CDR3 protein gets one entry after TCRdb re-called the 5' RACE reads with MiXCR. The sample lists fewer than 550,000 distinct CDR3 sequences; roughly 20% were seen once. These data belong to a study of T-cell memory formation after mild COVID-19. Study conclusions and caveats: The authors left the SARS-CoV-2 specificity of second-wave clones peaking on day 37 unconfirmed.

The receptor was isolated from an adult woman who had mild COVID-19 (a few samples of this study predate the infection). Cell type and time point are not known. The sample comprised PBMCs or a T cell subset sorted from them (not recorded which).

The DNA for the CDR3 is TGTGCCAGCAGCGTCACATGGGAGACCCAGTACTTC. Its protein is CASSVTWETQYF. The chain joins TRBV7-6 to TRBJ2-5, with D uncertain. Between the trimmed V and J ends, which lost 5 bases and 5 bases, there was a span of 9 bases. CDR3 length: 12 residues. CDR1 is SGHVS and CDR2 is FNYEAQ in the germline V gene.